The entry below describes one T cell receptor beta chain. Authors' data handling: From reference gene primer amplification, estimates of nucleated cell counts were derived. Repertoires were generated with immunoSEQ multiplex PCR, while TCRdb's copy carries only in-frame clones and drops some. Clone size and the V and J calls come from that table; the DNA yielded D and trimming. The sample contains 300,000 to 450,000 clones, around nine tenths of which appear only once. The data stem from a study of blood T cell repertoires in COVID-19. Background on the study: The United States, Italy and Spain provided the acute and convalescent COVID-19 samples. The analysed material was cDNA or gDNA that came from T cells, B-cell-depleted T cells, or PBMCs.

Trimming cost V 4 bases and J 4 bases; bases outside gene matches: 12. The CDR3 is made up of 17 amino acids. Germline lookup yields CDR1 KGHDR and CDR2 SFDVKD. The chain couples TRBV24-1 to TRBJ2-7, with 10 bases aligning to TRBD2. The TCR originated in a human donor in a cohort sampled during active COVID-19. Sequencing was done on a sample of peripheral blood. The CDR3 region has the DNA TGTGCCACCAGTGAGGATGTCGAGCGGGAGGGCGTATACGAGCAGTACTTC. It encodes CATSEDVEREGVYEQYF.